This TCR beta chain emerged from a study of T cells in Graves' hyperthyroidism and ophthalmopathy. This clonotype was observed at least ten times. J was trimmed by 1 base and V by 4 bases; bases with no gene match: 3. The CDR3 is made up of 14 amino acids. Germline V CDR1 and CDR2: DFQATT, SNEGSKA (reference sequence). Amplified regions were TCR beta CDR3 sequences from RNA transcripts. The TCR CDR3 first-round RT-PCR relied on the HTBI primer set. TCRdb reanalysed the multiplex PCR reads using MiXCR and keeps one entry per CDR3 protein. The sample yields roughly 380,000 distinct CDR3 sequences, roughly 13% seen once.

This receptor was obtained from a woman aged 55-69 years with Graves' hyperthyroidism. The chain recombines TRBV20-1 with TRBJ2-3; TRBD1 matches 9 bases. The sample consisted of blood. CDR3 residues: CSAINRGRTDTQYF. The CDR3 DNA sequence: TGCAGTGCTATTAACAGGGGGCGCACAGATACGCAGTATTTT.